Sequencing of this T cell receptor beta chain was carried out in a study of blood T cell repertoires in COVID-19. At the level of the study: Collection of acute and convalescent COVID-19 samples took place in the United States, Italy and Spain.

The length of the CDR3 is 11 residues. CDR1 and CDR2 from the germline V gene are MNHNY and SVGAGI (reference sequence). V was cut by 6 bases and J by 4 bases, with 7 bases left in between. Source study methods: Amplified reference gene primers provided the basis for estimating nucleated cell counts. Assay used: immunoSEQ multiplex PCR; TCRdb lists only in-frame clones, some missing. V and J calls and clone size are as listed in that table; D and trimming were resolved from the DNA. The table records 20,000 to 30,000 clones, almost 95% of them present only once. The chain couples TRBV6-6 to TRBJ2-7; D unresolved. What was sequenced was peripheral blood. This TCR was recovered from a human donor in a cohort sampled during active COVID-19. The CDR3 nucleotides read TGTGCCAGCAGCATCAGTTACGAGCAGTACTTC. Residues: CASSISYEQYF.